This record covers a single TCR beta chain. Its antigen is unidentified. These data are taken from a study of CD8 T cells in Susac syndrome. Random hexamers were used to reverse transcribe the RNA input (about 0.5 to 1 ug). TCRdb re-derived calls from the immunoSEQ multiplex PCR reads in MiXCR, one entry per CDR3 protein. Among 200,000 to 250,000 distinct CDR3 sequences, roughly 93% were seen once, and the ten largest hold 0.15% to 0.2%. Whole-study results and caveats: CD4+ T cell repertoires in Susac syndrome lacked clonal expansion.

Between the trimmed V and J ends, which lost 1 base and 0 bases, there was a span of 15 bases. The CDR3 loop spans 16 amino acids. Looked up from germline, CDR1 is DFQATT and CDR2 is SNEGSKA (reference sequence). The specimen was CD4+ T cells from PBMCs. The sequence derives from a human donor with Susac syndrome. The chain has TRBV20-1 and TRBJ1-2; the D is unclear. The CDR3 protein is CSARARRASTNYGYTF. CDR3 in DNA: TGCAGTGCTAGAGCTCGCCGGGCATCGACTAACTATGGCTACACCTTC.